The sequence of this TCR beta chain was determined in a study of identical twins. Study results and limitations: Findings came from cross-sectional statistics, without long-term follow-up of donors. Researchers caution that invariant MAIT and iNKT cells could partly confound zero-insertion analyses. Whereas memory repertoires showed no such difference, abundant cord blood beta clonotypes carried fewer insertions. Twins' surplus sharing was weaker for beta out-of-frame sequences.

TCRdb reanalysed the 5' RACE reads using MiXCR and keeps one entry per CDR3 protein. The sample contains about 480,000 distinct CDR3 sequences, more than 13% of which appear only once. The CDR3 covers 15 residues. Trimming at V came to 2 bases and at J to 0 bases, leaving 7 bases not matched to a gene. Germline CDR1 reads DFQATT; CDR2 reads SNEGSKA (reference sequence). Regarding this clonotype: The antigen remains undetermined.

The data were also submitted as part of a second study, on yellow fever vaccine responses in identical twins.

Material: CD4+ T cells sorted from blood. The chain joins TRBV20-1 to TRBJ2-7; 7 positions agree with TRBD1. The clonotype comes from a woman younger than 30 in good health. As DNA, the CDR3 is TGCAGTGCTAGAACACAGGGGCAGCCCTCCTACGAGCAGTACTTC. Translated: CSARTQGQPSYEQYF.